Here is one TCR beta chain with its context. The sample originates from a study of OX40 agonist ivuxolimab in advanced cancers. Libraries were prepared by immunoSEQ multiplex PCR; TCRdb keeps only in-frame clonotypes and omits some of them. The data hold some 41,000 clones, with roughly 85% observed a single time. Looked up from germline, CDR1 is LGHNT and CDR2 is FRNRAP. The CDR3 consists of 14 residues. J gave up 6 bases and V 6 bases, and 7 bases lay outside the gene matches. The sequencing used CD4+ or CD8+ T cells sorted from blood, collected in a trial of the OX40 agonist ivuxolimab. The TCR comes from an adult with an advanced solid tumor such as melanoma, head and neck, liver or kidney cancer. The chain carries TRBV12-5 and TRBJ2-7; TRBD2 agrees at 11 bases. The CDR3 DNA reads TGTGCTAGTGGCATGACTAGCGGGGCGGCCGAGCAGTACTTC. Translating it yields CASGMTSGAAEQYF.